This entry describes one TCR beta chain. Germline assignment: CDR1 SGHRS and CDR2 YFSETQ. The V end lost 4 bases, the J end lost 0 bases, and 14 bases lay between the germline ends. The CDR3 extends over 16 amino acids. The sample originates from a study of blood T cell repertoires in COVID-19. Some clones are missing from TCRdb's copy, which holds only in-frame ones; the method was immunoSEQ multiplex PCR. The sample lists roughly 74,000 clones, around nine tenths occurring once. This TCR derives from a woman of 80 years or more with active or convalescent COVID-19. The source material was peripheral blood. The gene calls are TRBV5-1 and TRBJ2-1; TRBD2 might be the D (6 bases). The CDR3 sequence: CASSRGTGGSYNEQFF. In DNA, the CDR3 is TGCGCCAGCAGCAGGGGTACCGGGGGCTCCTACAATGAGCAGTTCTTC. Drawing the rest from reference TRBV5-1 and TRBJ2-1, the complete variable domain is KAGVTQTPRYLIKTRGQQVTLSCSPISGHRSVSWYQQTPGQGLQFLFEYFSETQRNKGNFPGRFSGRQFSNSRSEMNVSTLELGDSALYLCASSRGTGGSYNEQFFGPGTRLTVL.